The 32 T cell receptor beta chains below all came from one sample that was sequenced in a study. Treg sorting used a CD4+CD25+CD127-/low gate. TCRdb re-called the 5' RACE reads with MiXCR, one entry per CDR3 protein. Of 50,000 to 65,000 distinct CDR3 sequences in the sample, less than 25% were seen once. The sample was tumor-infiltrating Tregs sorted from the breast tumor. These receptors originate from a female donor with breast cancer.

The rearrangement uses TRBV5-1 and TRBJ2-7; 7 nucleotides align to TRBD1. The germline gives CDR1 SGHRS, CDR2 YFSETQ. Trimming took 0 bases from V and 3 from J; bases not matched to a gene: 6. The CDR3 spans 15 residues. CDR3 nucleotide sequence: TGCGCCAGCAGCTTGGCCCCCGACAGGGTCTACGAGCAGTACTTC. It codes for CASSLAPDRVYEQYF.

This chain connects TRBV20-1 to TRBJ2-7, with D possibly matching TRBD1 (6 bases). CDR3 length: 14 residues. The germline CDR1 and CDR2 sequences are DFQATT and SNEGSKA (reference sequence). The ends were cut back, 4 bases at V and 1 base at J, with 14 bases in the middle. In DNA form, the CDR3 reads TGCAGTGCTATCAGGACAGCTAGTTCCTACGAGCAGTACTTC. Translated: CSAIRTASSYEQYF.

This clonotype was seen only a few times. The V and J genes are TRBV6-2 or TRBV6-3 and TRBJ2-2; D may match TRBD1 or TRBD2 (6 bases each). Germline V gene sequence: CDR1 MNHEY, CDR2 SVGEGT. This CDR3 spans 15 amino acids. V shed 4 bases and J shed 4 bases, with 13 bases lying between them. CDR3 DNA: TGTGCCAGCAGTTTAGGGGGTAGCGGCACCGGGGAGCTGTTTTTT. Translation: CASSLGGSGTGELFF.

As for this clonotype: One base away lies a much larger clone, so this may be a sequencing read error. The V and J genes are TRBV5-8 and TRBJ1-6; no definite D call. Germline V gene data show CDR1 as SGHTS and CDR2 as YDEGEE. CDR3 size: 13 residues. CDR3 sequence reads: CVSSLPPDSPLHF. CDR3 nucleotides: TGTGTCAGCAGCTTGCCACCAGATTCACCCCTCCACTTT.

This clonotype was seen at least ten times. The chain couples TRBV6-5 to TRBJ1-6, with TRBD1 matching over 8 bases. The germline V gene has CDR1 MNHEY and CDR2 SVGAGI. Germline trimming cut 6 bases from V and 8 bases from J; bases unmatched to any gene: 3. The CDR3 loop spans 13 amino acids. The CDR3 bases are TGTGCCAGCAGCGACAGGGGACATTCACCCCTCCACTTT. Translated, it gives CASSDRGHSPLHF.

This clonotype was seen more than once but under ten times. The chain carries TRBV7-2 and TRBJ1-2; 7 nucleotides align to TRBD1. Germline CDR1 reads SGHTA; CDR2 reads FQGNSA. The CDR3 length is 14 residues. Trimming removed 1 base from V and 7 bases from J; junction bases left unmatched: 6. The CDR3 region is CASSLGTGLLGYTF. CDR3 in DNA: TGTGCCAGCAGCTTAGGGACAGGTCTACTTGGCTACACCTTC.

The chain couples TRBV5-1 to TRBJ2-2, with D hard to call. The CDR3 sequence is 13 residues long. Trimming left V 0 bases short and J 4 bases short, with 4 bases between. In germline, CDR1 is SGHRS, CDR2 YFSETQ. The CDR3: CASSLGPTGELFF. The CDR3 coding sequence is TGCGCCAGCAGCTTGGGCCCCACCGGGGAGCTGTTTTTT.

The table lists this clonotype with many counts. The chain combines TRBV20-1 with TRBJ1-1; a possible D gene is TRBD1 (5 bases). In germline, CDR1 is DFQATT, CDR2 SNEGSKA (reference sequence). V was clipped by 1 base and J by 4 bases, with 13 bases between them. The CDR3 is 14 amino acids. The CDR3 nucleotides are TGCAGTGCTAGAGGATCCGACAGCCCCACTGAAGCTTTCTTT. It specifies CSARGSDSPTEAFF.

This clonotype was found a few times. The J gene is TRBJ1-2, the V gene TRBV30; possible D gene TRBD1, 5 bases. The CDR3 is 12 residues long. CDR1 GTSNPN and CDR2 SVGIG come from the germline V gene (reference sequence). V dropped 2 bases and J dropped 8 bases, with 12 bases sitting between them. This CDR3 reads CAWSLTEGGYTF. For the CDR3, the DNA is TGTGCCTGGAGTCTAACGGAGGGGGGCTACACCTTC.

The J gene is TRBJ2-3, the V gene TRBV5-4; no firm D call. Germline values: CDR1 SGHNT, CDR2 YYREEE (reference sequence). With 3 bases removed from V and 5 bases from J, the gap between germline ends came to 10 bases. The length of the CDR3 is 13 residues. CDR3 residues: CASSSIPGDTQYF. The CDR3 region has the DNA TGTGCCAGCAGCTCGATCCCCGGAGATACGCAGTATTTT. Using reference TRBV5-4 and TRBJ2-3 for the parts outside the CDR3, the full variable domain is ETGVTQSPTHLIKTRGQQVTLRCSSQSGHNTVSWYQQALGQGPQFIFQYYREEENGRGNFPPRFSGLQFPNYSSELNVNALELDDSALYLCASSSIPGDTQYFGPGTRLTVL.

This clonotype was seen ten or more times. The rearrangement joins TRBV7-6 to TRBJ1-1; no clear D. The CDR3 consists of 14 residues. Trimming took 5 bases from V and 0 from J, leaving 10 bases between them. Germline lookup yields CDR1 SGHVS and CDR2 FNYEAQ. The CDR3 region is CASSPWTLNTEAFF. As DNA, the CDR3 is TGTGCCAGCAGCCCCTGGACCCTGAACACTGAAGCTTTCTTT.

The gene calls are TRBV7-9 and TRBJ1-1, with unresolved D. This CDR3 has 14 amino acids. Germline V CDR1 and CDR2: SEHNR, FQNEAQ (reference sequence). V lost 6 bases and J lost 5, with 16 bases in between. The CDR3 reads CASSRIILGTEAFF. The CDR3 DNA sequence: TGTGCCAGCAGTCGGATAATATTAGGGACTGAAGCTTTCTTT. The whole variable domain, remainder taken from reference TRBV7-9 and TRBJ1-1, is DTGVSQNPRHKITKRGQNVTFRCDPISEHNRLYWYRQTLGQGPEFLTYFQNEAQLEKSRLLSDRFSAERPKGSFSTLEIQRTEQGDSAMYLCASSRIILGTEAFFGQGTRLTVV.

CDR3 bases: TGTGCCAGCAGCTTCGGACTAGCGGGAGGGGAGACCCAGTACTTC. As protein: CASSFGLAGGETQYF. The gene calls are TRBV3-1 and TRBJ2-5; 15 nucleotides agree with TRBD2. V dropped 5 bases and J dropped 5; count of bases not matched to a gene: 3. This CDR3 comprises 15 residues. Per the germline V gene, CDR1 is LGHDT and CDR2 is YNNKEL (reference sequence).

A few counts support this clonotype. The J gene is TRBJ1-1, the V gene TRBV20-1, with D hard to call. The germline gives CDR1 DFQATT, CDR2 SNEGSKA (reference sequence). V gave up 7 bases and J gave up 1 base, with 7 bases separating them. The CDR3 is 11 residues long. DNA of the CDR3: TGCAGTGTCATCAGGAACACTGAAGCTTTCTTT. Amino acids: CSVIRNTEAFF.

This clonotype has more than one count but fewer than ten. A read error may account for a junction end that differs from germline. The chain joins TRBV4-3 to TRBJ2-7; D remains ambiguous. The CDR3 runs to 14 residues. Germline CDR1 LGHNA, CDR2 YSLEER. The CDR3 coding sequence is TGCGCCAGCAGCCAAGAATTAGGGCAGACCCCACCTACCTTC. It codes for CASSQELGQTPPTF.

This clonotype was seen a handful of times. This chain links TRBV7-9 with TRBJ1-5; no clear D gene. Trimming removed 2 bases from V and 7 bases from J, with 6 bases in between. Germline lookup yields CDR1 SEHNR and CDR2 FQNEAQ (reference sequence). The CDR3 is made up of 12 amino acids. CDR3 in amino acids: CASSLLDQPQHF. CDR3 coding DNA: TGTGCCAGCAGCTTATTGGACCAGCCCCAGCATTTT.

The chain couples TRBV5-1 to TRBJ2-7; TRBD1 is a possible D gene (6 bases). Germline CDR1 SGHRS, CDR2 YFSETQ. The CDR3 runs 14 residues. V lost 4 bases and J 6 bases, leaving 17 bases between the germline ends. The CDR3 DNA reads TGCGCCAGCAGCGACGCCGGGACAATAGGCGAGCAGTACTTC. It yields the protein CASSDAGTIGEQYF.

The rearrangement uses TRBV7-2 and TRBJ2-3; 8 bases fit TRBD1. The germline V gene has CDR1 SGHTA and CDR2 FQGNSA. The CDR3 sequence is 16 residues long. The junction had 13 bases not matched to a gene; V was cut back by 3 bases and J by 8 bases. The CDR3 nucleotides are TGTGCCAGCAGCTTTATGTCAGGGGGCCGCGCAGCTACGCAGTATTTT. It codes for CASSFMSGGRAATQYF.

V and J are TRBV29-1 and TRBJ2-7, with a possible D match to TRBD1 (9 bases). The germline V gene has CDR1 SQVTM and CDR2 ANQGSEA. Trimming left V 6 bases short and J 0 bases short, with 24 bases between. The CDR3 loop spans 17 amino acids. The CDR3 DNA follows: TGCAGCGTATCCGGGACAGGGCTTCTAGCGGGCTCCTACGAGCAGTACTTC. Translating gives CSVSGTGLLAGSYEQYF.

This clonotype was counted a few times. CDR3 sequence (DNA): TGCGCCAGCAGTGAGGTTGGGCGGCCGAACACCGGGGAGCTGTTTTTT. Encoded protein: CASSEVGRPNTGELFF. This chain uses TRBV10-2 with TRBJ2-2; D uncertain. Between the trimmed V and J ends, which lost 2 bases and 0 bases, there was a span of 10 bases. This CDR3 spans 16 amino acids. The germline gives CDR1 WSHSY, CDR2 SAAADI.

The chain recombines TRBV24-1 with TRBJ2-1; 10 positions match TRBD2. CDR1 KGHDR and CDR2 SFDVKD come from the germline V gene. The ends lost 2 bases at V and 7 bases at J; junction bases unmatched: 10. This CDR3 has 17 amino acids. CDR3 nucleotides: TGTGCCACCAGTGATTATGGTGGAAGAGCGGGAGGGAATGAGCAGTTCTTC. Amino acid sequence: CATSDYGGRAGGNEQFF.

Concerning this clonotype: This may stem from a read error, because a much larger clone lies one nucleotide away. The rearrangement links TRBV7-9 to TRBJ1-2; no clear D gene. V shed 5 bases and J shed 2 bases, with 6 bases lying between them. The CDR3 is made up of 12 amino acids. Germline CDR1 reads SEHNR; CDR2 reads FQNEAQ (reference sequence). The CDR3 DNA follows: TGTGCCAGCAGCACGGGAAACTATGGCTACACCTTC. Amino acid sequence: CASSTGNYGYTF.

The chain links TRBV5-1 to TRBJ1-2, with D unclear. This CDR3 spans 15 amino acids. Trimming removed 5 bases from V and 3 bases from J, with 17 bases in between. Germline assignment: CDR1 SGHRS and CDR2 YFSETQ. CDR3 nucleotide sequence: TGCGCCAGCAGTCCCGAAGGGAGGAGCGACTATGGCTACACCTTC. This codes for CASSPEGRSDYGYTF.

This clonotype was observed at least ten times. This chain connects TRBV4-1 to TRBJ2-5, with 7 bases matching TRBD1. V was pared by 5 bases and J by 1 base, with 4 bases of the junction left unmatched. This CDR3 comprises 14 residues. Germline CDR1 and CDR2: MGHRA and YSYEKL. The CDR3 DNA reads as TGCGCCAGCAGCTTAACAGGGGTCCAAGAGACCCAGTACTTC. The encoded protein is CASSLTGVQETQYF.

The chain carries TRBV6-5 and TRBJ1-6, with 12 bases fitting TRBD1. The CDR3 has 16 amino acids. The germline CDR1 and CDR2 sequences are MNHEY and SVGAGI. The V and J ends lost 5 bases and 9 bases, in that order; junction bases with no gene match: 8. Here the CDR3 reads CASSGTGGVPGSPLHF. The CDR3 DNA is TGTGCCAGCAGTGGGACAGGGGGCGTACCAGGTTCACCCCTCCACTTT.

This clonotype was seen a handful of times. V gene TRBV20-1 combines with J gene TRBJ2-5; D is unresolved. CDR1 and CDR2 (germline): DFQATT, SNEGSKA (reference sequence). The CDR3 consists of 12 residues. Deletions cut 3 bases from V and 3 bases from J, with 8 bases between. The CDR3 spells CSASQKKETQYF. CDR3 coding DNA: TGCAGTGCTAGCCAGAAAAAAGAGACCCAGTACTTC.

This clonotype was seen only a few times. The chain carries TRBV20-1 and TRBJ1-2, with TRBD1 identical over 7 bases. Losses at the gene ends were 4 bases for V and 8 bases for J; bases not matched to a gene: 10. The germline V gene encodes CDR1 DFQATT and CDR2 SNEGSKA (reference sequence). There are 13 residues in the CDR3. CDR3 region: CSATPGQRSGYTF. CDR3 in DNA: TGCAGTGCTACTCCGGGACAGCGGTCCGGCTACACCTTC.

Details on this clonotype: A junction end diverges from the germline sequence, so it may reflect a read error. This chain joins TRBV5-1 and TRBJ2-3; 7 nucleotides match TRBD1. CDR3 length: 15 amino acids. The germline gives CDR1 SGHRS, CDR2 YFSETQ. The CDR3 here is CACRQRTGDTDTQYF. The CDR3 region has the DNA TGCGCCTGCAGGCAAAGGACAGGCGACACAGATACGCAGTATTTT. Combining the CDR3 with reference TRBV5-1 and TRBJ2-3 gives the whole variable domain KAGVTQTPRYLIKTRGQQVTLSCSPISGHRSVSWYQQTPGQGLQFLFEYFSETQRNKGNFPGRFSGRQFSNSRSEMNVSTLELGDSALYLCACRQRTGDTDTQYFGPGTRLTVL.

The V gene is TRBV29-1, the J gene TRBJ1-2, with D maybe TRBD1 (5 bases). Germline-derived CDR1 and CDR2 are SQVTM and ANQGSEA. V shed 4 bases and J shed 6 bases, with 15 bases lying between them. CDR3 length: 13 residues. CDR3 in DNA: TGCAGCGTTGGGGGGAGACTAGGCAATGGCTACACCTTC. Its protein product is CSVGGRLGNGYTF.

The CDR3 reads CASSFQDPRGNQPQHF. Written as DNA, the CDR3 is TGTGCCAGCAGCTTCCAGGACCCGAGGGGCAATCAGCCCCAGCATTTT. This chain connects TRBV7-9 to TRBJ1-5; D not certain. V lost 3 bases to trimming and J lost 2 bases, with 14 bases between them. Germline lookup yields CDR1 SEHNR and CDR2 FQNEAQ (reference sequence). The CDR3 loop spans 16 amino acids.

A few counts support this clonotype. The V gene is TRBV7-9, the J gene TRBJ1-1; 10 bases are a match to TRBD1. The V gene's germline CDR1 is SEHNR and CDR2 FQNEAQ (reference sequence). With V trimmed by 5 bases and J by 0 bases, 6 bases remained unmatched. CDR3 length: 16 residues. CDR3 in amino acids: CASSGTGTGVNTEAFF. CDR3 DNA: TGTGCCAGCAGCGGAACCGGGACAGGGGTGAACACTGAAGCTTTCTTT.

The chain combines TRBV5-1 with TRBJ2-3, with D possibly matching TRBD1 (5 bases). CDR1 is SGHRS and CDR2 is YFSETQ in the germline V gene. The V end lost 3 bases, the J end lost 0 bases, and 11 bases lay between the germline ends. This CDR3 region has 15 residues. The CDR3 here is CASSSTASSTDTQYF. The CDR3 nucleotides read TGCGCCAGCAGCTCGACAGCCTCTAGCACAGATACGCAGTATTTT.